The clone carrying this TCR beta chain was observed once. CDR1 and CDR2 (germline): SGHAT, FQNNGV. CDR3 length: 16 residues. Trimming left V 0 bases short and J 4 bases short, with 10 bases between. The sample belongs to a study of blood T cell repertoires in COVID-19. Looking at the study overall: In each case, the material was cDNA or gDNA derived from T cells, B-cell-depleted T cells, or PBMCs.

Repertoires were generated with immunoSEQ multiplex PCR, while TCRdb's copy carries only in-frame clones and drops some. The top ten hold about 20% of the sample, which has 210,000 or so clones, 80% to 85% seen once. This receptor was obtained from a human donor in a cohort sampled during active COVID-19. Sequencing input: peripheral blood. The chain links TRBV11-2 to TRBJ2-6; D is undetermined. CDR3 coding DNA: TGTGCCAGCAGCTTAGATCGCGTTTCCGGGGCCAACGTCCTGACTTTC. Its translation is CASSLDRVSGANVLTF.